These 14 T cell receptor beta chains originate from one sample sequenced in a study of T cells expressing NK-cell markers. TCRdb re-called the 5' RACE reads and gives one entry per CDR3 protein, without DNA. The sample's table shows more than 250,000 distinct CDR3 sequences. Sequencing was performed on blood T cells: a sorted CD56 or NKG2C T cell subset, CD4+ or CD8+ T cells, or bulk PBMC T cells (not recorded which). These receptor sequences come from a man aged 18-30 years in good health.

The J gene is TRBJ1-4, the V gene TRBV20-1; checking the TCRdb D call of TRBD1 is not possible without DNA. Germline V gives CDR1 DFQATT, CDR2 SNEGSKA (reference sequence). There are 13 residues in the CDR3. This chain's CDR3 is CSARLAKGGQSFF.

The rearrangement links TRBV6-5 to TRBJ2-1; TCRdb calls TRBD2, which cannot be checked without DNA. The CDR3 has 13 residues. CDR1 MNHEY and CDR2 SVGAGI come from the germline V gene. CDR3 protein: CASRASGNGEQFF.

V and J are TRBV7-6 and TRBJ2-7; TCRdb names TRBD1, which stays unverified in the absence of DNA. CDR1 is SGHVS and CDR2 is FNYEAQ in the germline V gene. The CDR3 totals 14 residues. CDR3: CASSGPGQGYEQYF.

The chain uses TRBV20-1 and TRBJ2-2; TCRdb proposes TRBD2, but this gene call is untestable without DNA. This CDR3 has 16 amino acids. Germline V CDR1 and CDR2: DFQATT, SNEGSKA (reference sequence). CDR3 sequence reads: CSASVSSGGSTGELFF.

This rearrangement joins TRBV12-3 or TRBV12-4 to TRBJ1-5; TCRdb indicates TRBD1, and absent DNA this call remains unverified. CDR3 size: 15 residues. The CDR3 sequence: CASSFGTQINQPQHF.

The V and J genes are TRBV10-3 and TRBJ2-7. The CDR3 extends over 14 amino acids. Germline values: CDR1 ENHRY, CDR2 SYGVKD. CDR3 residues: CAISEGGTSYEQYF.

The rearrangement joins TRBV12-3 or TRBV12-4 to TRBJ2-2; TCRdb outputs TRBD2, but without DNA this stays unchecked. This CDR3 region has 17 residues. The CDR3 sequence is CASSLKGGNQDTGELFF.

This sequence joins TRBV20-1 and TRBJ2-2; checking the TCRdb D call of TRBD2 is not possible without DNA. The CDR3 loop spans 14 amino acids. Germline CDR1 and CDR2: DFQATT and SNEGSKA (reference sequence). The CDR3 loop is CSVRGDYNTGELFF.

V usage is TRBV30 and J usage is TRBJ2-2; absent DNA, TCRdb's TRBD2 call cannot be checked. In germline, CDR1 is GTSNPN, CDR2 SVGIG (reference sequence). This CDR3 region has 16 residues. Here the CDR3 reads CAWRSTRTSGIGELFF. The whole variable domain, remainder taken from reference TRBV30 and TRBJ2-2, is SQTIHQWPATLVQPVGSPLSLECTVEGTSNPNLYWYRQAAGRGLQLLFYSVGIGQISSEVPQNLSASRPQDRQFILSSKKLLLSDSGFYLCAWRSTRTSGIGELFFGEGSRLTVL.

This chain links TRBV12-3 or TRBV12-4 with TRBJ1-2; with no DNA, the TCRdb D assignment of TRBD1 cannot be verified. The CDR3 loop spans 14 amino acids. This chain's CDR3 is CASSPTGDISGYTF.

The CDR3 spells CSARDRGGDTQYF. This chain joins TRBV20-1 and TRBJ2-3; TCRdb's D call of TRBD1 is untestable without DNA. Germline CDR1 DFQATT, CDR2 SNEGSKA (reference sequence). The CDR3 has 13 amino acids.

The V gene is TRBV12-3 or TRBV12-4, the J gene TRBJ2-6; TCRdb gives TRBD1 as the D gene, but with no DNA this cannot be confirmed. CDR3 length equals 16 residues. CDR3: CASSLARVTGANVLTF.

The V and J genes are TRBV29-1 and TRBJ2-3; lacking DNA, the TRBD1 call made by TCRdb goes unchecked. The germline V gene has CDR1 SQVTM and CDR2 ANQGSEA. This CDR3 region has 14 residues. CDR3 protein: CSVALTGSTDTQYF.

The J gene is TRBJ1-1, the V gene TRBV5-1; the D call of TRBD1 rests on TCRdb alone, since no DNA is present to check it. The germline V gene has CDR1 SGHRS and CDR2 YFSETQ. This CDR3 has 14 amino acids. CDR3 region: CASSPGNRNTEAFF.